The rows below give T cell receptor beta chains drawn from one sample of a study of blood T cell repertoires in COVID-19. TCRdb's copy holds only in-frame clones and misses some; the assay was immunoSEQ multiplex PCR. The repertoire includes about 110,000 clones, approximately 84% of them detected once, and 13% to 15% sits in the top ten. Sequences were obtained from peripheral blood. The receptors were gathered from a woman between 55 and 75 years old with acute or convalescent COVID-19. CDR3s include the opening cysteine and the closing phenylalanine or tryptophan. Fields, in order: J gene, D gene, V gene, clone size, CDR3 protein, CDR3 DNA. The D gene is left open where the match is weak. Not every row has a clone size; where given, it reads once, few, many or a size class.

j_gene: TRBJ2-1; d_gene: TRBD2; v_gene: TRBV9; abundance: .; CDR3aa: CASSVGGGRAYEQFF; CDR3nt: TGTGCCAGCAGCGTAGGCGGGGGGCGGGCCTATGAGCAGTTCTTC
j_gene: TRBJ2-6; d_gene: .; v_gene: TRBV2; abundance: .; CDR3aa: CASSPLFGANVLTF; CDR3nt: TGTGCCAGCAGTCCCCTTTTTGGGGCCAACGTCCTGACTTTC
j_gene: TRBJ1-3; d_gene: .; v_gene: TRBV20-1; abundance: .; CDR3aa: CSASIPAGFISGNTIYF; CDR3nt: TGCAGTGCTAGTATCCCGGCAGGCTTTATCTCTGGAAACACCATATATTTT
j_gene: TRBJ2-4; d_gene: TRBD2; v_gene: TRBV6-2/TRBV6-3; abundance: .; CDR3aa: CASSPGLAGGRGNIQYF; CDR3nt: TGTGCCAGCAGTCCCGGACTAGCGGGAGGGCGGGGAAACATTCAGTACTTC
j_gene: TRBJ2-1; d_gene: TRBD2; v_gene: TRBV7-3; abundance: .; CDR3aa: CASSSRTSGSLVF; CDR3nt: TGTGCCAGCAGCTCCAGGACTAGCGGGAGTTTAGTCTTC
j_gene: TRBJ2-2; d_gene: TRBD1; v_gene: TRBV5-4; abundance: .; CDR3aa: CASGPGQGGTGELFF; CDR3nt: TGTGCCAGCGGACCGGGACAGGGGGGAACCGGGGAGCTGTTTTTT
j_gene: TRBJ1-2; d_gene: TRBD1; v_gene: TRBV11-2; abundance: .; CDR3aa: CASSSGTGPYGYTF; CDR3nt: TGTGCCAGCAGCTCAGGGACAGGGCCCTATGGCTACACCTTC
j_gene: TRBJ2-5; d_gene: .; v_gene: TRBV5-1; abundance: .; CDR3aa: CASSLDVGSQETQYF; CDR3nt: TGCGCCAGCAGCTTGGATGTGGGCAGCCAAGAGACCCAGTACTTC
j_gene: TRBJ1-4; d_gene: TRBD1; v_gene: TRBV5-1; abundance: .; CDR3aa: CASSRDRVNEKLFF; CDR3nt: TGCGCCAGCAGCCGTGACAGGGTAAATGAAAAACTGTTTTTT
j_gene: TRBJ1-2; d_gene: .; v_gene: TRBV7-2; abundance: .; CDR3aa: CASSRGTVRGYTF; CDR3nt: TGTGCCAGCAGCCGCGGGACGGTCAGGGGCTACACCTTC
j_gene: TRBJ1-4; d_gene: .; v_gene: TRBV18; abundance: .; CDR3aa: CASSPRQLNEKLFF; CDR3nt: TGTGCCAGCTCACCACGACAGCTTAATGAAAAACTGTTTTTT
j_gene: TRBJ2-1; d_gene: TRBD1; v_gene: TRBV5-1; abundance: .; CDR3aa: CASSLQGAYNEQFF; CDR3nt: TGCGCCAGCAGCCTACAGGGGGCCTACAATGAGCAGTTCTTC
j_gene: TRBJ2-1; d_gene: TRBD2; v_gene: TRBV28; abundance: few; CDR3aa: CASSLNPSGSLHEQFF; CDR3nt: TGTGCCAGCAGTTTAAACCCTAGCGGGAGTCTGCATGAGCAGTTCTTC
j_gene: TRBJ1-4; d_gene: .; v_gene: TRBV6-5; abundance: .; CDR3aa: CASSPGQTGRKLFF; CDR3nt: TGTGCCAGCAGCCCAGGACAGACAGGCCGAAAACTGTTTTTT
j_gene: TRBJ2-3; d_gene: TRBD2; v_gene: TRBV3-1/TRBV3-2; abundance: .; CDR3aa: CASSPLAASTDTQYF; CDR3nt: TGTGCCAGCAGCCCGCTAGCGGCCAGCACAGATACGCAGTATTTT
j_gene: TRBJ2-7; d_gene: TRBD1; v_gene: TRBV7-2; abundance: once; CDR3aa: CASRKTGTGLYEQYF; CDR3nt: TGTGCCAGCAGAAAAACCGGGACAGGGCTCTACGAGCAGTACTTC
j_gene: TRBJ1-3; d_gene: .; v_gene: TRBV2; abundance: .; CDR3aa: CASSETVFSGNTIYF; CDR3nt: TGTGCCAGCAGCGAGACAGTCTTCTCTGGAAACACCATATATTTT
j_gene: TRBJ1-2; d_gene: .; v_gene: TRBV7-2; abundance: .; CDR3aa: CASSLWQGGSGYTF; CDR3nt: TGTGCCAGCAGCTTGTGGCAGGGAGGGAGTGGCTACACCTTC
j_gene: TRBJ2-2; d_gene: .; v_gene: TRBV9; abundance: few; CDR3aa: CASSVGAAPNTGELFF; CDR3nt: TGTGCCAGCAGCGTAGGAGCGGCCCCCAACACCGGGGAGCTGTTTTTT
j_gene: TRBJ2-5; d_gene: TRBD1; v_gene: TRBV27; abundance: .; CDR3aa: CASKHPGQGLPPNF; CDR3nt: TGTGCCAGCAAACATCCGGGACAGGGACTTCCCCCCAACTTC
j_gene: TRBJ2-5; d_gene: .; v_gene: TRBV5-4; abundance: .; CDR3aa: CASSSLPRGQETQYF; CDR3nt: TGTGCCAGCAGCTCCCTTCCCAGGGGACAAGAGACCCAGTACTTC
j_gene: TRBJ1-5; d_gene: .; v_gene: TRBV10-3; abundance: .; CDR3aa: CAISENREEAPQHF; CDR3nt: TGTGCCATCAGTGAGAATAGGGAGGAAGCGCCCCAGCATTTT
j_gene: TRBJ2-7; d_gene: TRBD1; v_gene: TRBV28; abundance: .; CDR3aa: CASRPPGQGIYEQYF; CDR3nt: TGTGCCAGCAGGCCACCGGGACAGGGAATATACGAGCAGTACTTC
j_gene: TRBJ2-1; d_gene: .; v_gene: TRBV9; abundance: .; CDR3aa: CASSQETAGQQFF; CDR3nt: TGTGCCAGCAGCCAAGAGACCGCAGGGCAGCAGTTCTTC
j_gene: TRBJ2-2; d_gene: .; v_gene: TRBV10-2; abundance: .; CDR3aa: CASSESTGRGELFF; CDR3nt: TGCGCCAGCAGTGAGTCAACAGGGAGAGGGGAGCTGTTTTTT
j_gene: TRBJ2-7; d_gene: TRBD2; v_gene: TRBV9; abundance: .; CDR3aa: CASSVEAGGDYEQYF; CDR3nt: TGTGCCAGCAGCGTAGAGGCGGGAGGTGACTACGAGCAGTACTTC
j_gene: TRBJ2-6; d_gene: TRBD1; v_gene: TRBV9; abundance: .; CDR3aa: CASSPTTGAHSGANVLTF; CDR3nt: TGTGCCAGCAGCCCTACAACAGGGGCCCACTCTGGGGCCAACGTCCTGACTTTC
j_gene: TRBJ2-2; d_gene: TRBD1; v_gene: TRBV11-3; abundance: .; CDR3aa: CASSLGTGSNTGELFF; CDR3nt: TGTGCCAGCAGCTTAGGGACAGGGTCGAACACCGGGGAGCTGTTTTTT
j_gene: TRBJ2-7; d_gene: .; v_gene: TRBV2; abundance: .; CDR3aa: CASAGAVSYEQYF; CDR3nt: TGTGCCAGCGCTGGAGCGGTCTCCTACGAGCAGTACTTC
j_gene: TRBJ2-7; d_gene: TRBD1; v_gene: TRBV4-1; abundance: .; CDR3aa: CASSQTTGPSYEQYF; CDR3nt: TGCGCCAGCAGCCAGACGACAGGGCCCTCCTACGAGCAGTACTTC
j_gene: TRBJ2-2; d_gene: .; v_gene: TRBV5-4; abundance: .; CDR3aa: CASSLAGVGGELFF; CDR3nt: TGTGCCAGCAGCTTGGCCGGGGTCGGCGGGGAGCTGTTTTTT
j_gene: TRBJ2-1; d_gene: TRBD2; v_gene: TRBV7-8; abundance: .; CDR3aa: CASSFRRGSGNEQFF; CDR3nt: TGTGCCAGCAGCTTCAGACGCGGGAGCGGCAATGAGCAGTTCTTC
j_gene: TRBJ2-5; d_gene: .; v_gene: TRBV2; abundance: .; CDR3aa: CASRRGFVETQYF; CDR3nt: TGTGCCAGCAGAAGGGGGTTTGTAGAGACCCAGTACTTC